What follows describes a single T cell receptor (beta chain). Its antigen is not known. This CDR3 has 17 amino acids. The ends lost 4 bases at V and 4 bases at J; junction bases unmatched: 14. Germline loops: CDR1 SGHRS, CDR2 YFSETQ. cDNA libraries of TCR beta carried unique molecular identifiers. TCRdb reanalysed the PCR reads using MiXCR and keeps one entry per CDR3 protein. The sample records about 560,000 distinct CDR3 sequences, roughly two fifths being singletons. The data are from a study of post-analysis software for immune sequencing data. Study observations and caveats: Five or six TRBV segments were significantly more frequent in patients than in controls. TRBV5-6, TRBV5-1 and TRBV20-1 were among these segments. Samples from a shared batch, those prepared together, strongly co-clustered by F measure.

The specimen was blood. V usage is TRBV5-1 and J usage is TRBJ1-5; the match to TRBD1 covers 7 bases. The receptor was isolated from a girl between 5 and 17 years old with multiple sclerosis. Here the CDR3 reads CASSPGRGPRPNQPQHF. The CDR3, as DNA: TGCGCCAGCAGCCCGGGGAGGGGGCCTCGACCTAATCAGCCCCAGCATTTT.